This T cell receptor beta chain was identified in a study of OX40 agonist ivuxolimab in advanced cancers. Study-level information: Patients were given ivuxolimab, an antibody that agonizes OX40 (CD134).

Study results and caveats: At 0.1 to 3.0 mg/kg, clonal expansion of CD4+ and CD8+ blood T cells had occurred by week 6.

Sequenced by immunoSEQ multiplex PCR; TCRdb stores in-frame clones only, minus some. The table has around 80,000 clones, roughly 89% seen once. With respect to this clone: What it binds is unknown.

This CDR3 has 14 residues. V was shortened by 4 bases and J by 3 bases, with 13 bases between the two germline ends. Germline V CDR1 and CDR2: MNHNS, SASEGT. The specimen was CD4+ or CD8+ T cells sorted from blood, collected in a trial of the OX40 agonist ivuxolimab. This receptor was taken from an adult with an advanced solid tumor such as melanoma, head and neck, liver or kidney cancer. The rearrangement links TRBV6-1 to TRBJ2-7, with D maybe TRBD1 (6 bases). Here the CDR3 DNA reads TGTGCCAGCAGTGTCGGCAGGGGTAACTACGAGCAGTACTTC. Protein: CASSVGRGNYEQYF.